Listed here is a single T cell receptor beta chain. The target antigen is unknown. In the PCR, 60 Vbeta and 13 Jbeta primers were used. TCRdb's copy holds only in-frame clones and misses some; the assay was immunoSEQ multiplex PCR. The profile shows approximately 160,000 clones, approximately 81% of them singletons. This entry belongs to a study of cytomegalovirus exposure and HLA in healthy donors. The overall study: Genotyping of roughly 400 donors showed that 70% to 90% belonged to the Caucasian-associated ancestry cluster.

Regarding the study as a whole: Later analysis showed most CMV-associated TCR beta chains appearing HLA-restricted. Several top significant clusters appeared, in a later analysis, to be linked to common viral pathogens. Solely CMV serostatus was available to characterize immune exposure.

Sequences were obtained from PBMCs. This TCR was recovered from a boy between 2 and 10 years old in good health and CMV-seronegative.

CDR3: CASSQASSNEKLFF. DNA for the CDR3: TGCGCCAGCAGCCAAGCCAGTTCAAATGAAAAACTGTTTTTT. The genes are TRBV4-1 and TRBJ1-4; D is uncertain. V gave up 1 base and J gave up 5 bases, with 8 bases separating them. Germline CDR1 and CDR2: MGHRA and YSYEKL. The CDR3 is made up of 14 amino acids.